This TCR beta chain was observed in a study of regulatory dendritic cells for organ transplantation. Study-wide results and limits: Among resting subsets, memory CD8+ cells contained the most alloreactive clonotypes.

As concerns this clone: Its cognate antigen is unknown.

V was pared by 2 bases and J by 4 bases, with 7 bases of the junction left unmatched. The germline V gene encodes CDR1 WNHNN and CDR2 SYGVQD (reference sequence). The CDR3 spans 15 residues. Here immunoSEQ multiplex PCR was the method, and the copy in TCRdb shows in-frame clones only, minus some. The sample has around 30,000 clones, approximately 82% seen once. The source of this sequence is a human donor in good health. V usage is TRBV10-1 and J usage is TRBJ1-2; 7 bases align to TRBD1. The sequenced material came from naive CD8+ T cells from blood. The subset is: CD45RA+ naive T cells. CDR3 bases: TGCGCCAGCAGTGAGGGCAGGGGGTTTGGCTATGGCTACACCTTC. This encodes CASSEGRGFGYGYTF.